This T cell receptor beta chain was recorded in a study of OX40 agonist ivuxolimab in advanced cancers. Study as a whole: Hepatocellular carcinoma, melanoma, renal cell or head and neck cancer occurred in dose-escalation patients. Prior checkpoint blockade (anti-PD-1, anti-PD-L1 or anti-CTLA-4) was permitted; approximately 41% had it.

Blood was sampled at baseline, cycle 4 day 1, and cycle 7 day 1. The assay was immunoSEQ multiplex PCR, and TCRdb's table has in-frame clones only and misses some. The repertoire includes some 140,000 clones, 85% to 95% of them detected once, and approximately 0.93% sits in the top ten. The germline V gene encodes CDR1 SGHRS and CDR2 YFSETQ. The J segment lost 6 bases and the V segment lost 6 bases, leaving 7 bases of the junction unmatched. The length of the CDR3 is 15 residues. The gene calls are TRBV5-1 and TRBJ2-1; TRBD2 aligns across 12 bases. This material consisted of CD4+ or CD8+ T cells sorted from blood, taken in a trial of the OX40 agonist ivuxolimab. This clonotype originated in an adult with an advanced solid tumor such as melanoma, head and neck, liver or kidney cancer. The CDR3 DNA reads TGCGCCAGCAAGGGGAGGACTAGCGGGGTCAATGAGCAGTTCTTC. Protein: CASKGRTSGVNEQFF.